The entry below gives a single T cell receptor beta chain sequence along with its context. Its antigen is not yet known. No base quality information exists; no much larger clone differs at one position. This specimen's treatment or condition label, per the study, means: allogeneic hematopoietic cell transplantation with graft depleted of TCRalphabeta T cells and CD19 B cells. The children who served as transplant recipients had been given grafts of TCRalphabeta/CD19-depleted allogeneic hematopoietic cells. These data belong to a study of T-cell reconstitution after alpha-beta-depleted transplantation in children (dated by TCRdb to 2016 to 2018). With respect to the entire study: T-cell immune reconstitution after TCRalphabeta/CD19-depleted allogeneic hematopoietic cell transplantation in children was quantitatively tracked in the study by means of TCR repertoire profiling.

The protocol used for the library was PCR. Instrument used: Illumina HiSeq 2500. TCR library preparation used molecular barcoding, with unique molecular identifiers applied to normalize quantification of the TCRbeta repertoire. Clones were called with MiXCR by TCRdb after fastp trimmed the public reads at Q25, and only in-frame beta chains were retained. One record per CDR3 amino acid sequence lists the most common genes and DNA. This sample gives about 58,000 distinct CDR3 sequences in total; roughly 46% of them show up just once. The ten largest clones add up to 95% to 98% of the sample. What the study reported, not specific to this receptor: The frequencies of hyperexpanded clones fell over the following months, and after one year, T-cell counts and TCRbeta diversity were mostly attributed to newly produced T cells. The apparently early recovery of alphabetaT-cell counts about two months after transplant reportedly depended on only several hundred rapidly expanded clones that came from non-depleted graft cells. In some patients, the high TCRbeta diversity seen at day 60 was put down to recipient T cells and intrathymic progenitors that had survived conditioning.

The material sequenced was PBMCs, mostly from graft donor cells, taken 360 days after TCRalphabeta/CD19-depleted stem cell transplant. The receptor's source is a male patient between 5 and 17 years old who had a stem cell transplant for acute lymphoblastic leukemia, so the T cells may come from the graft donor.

CDR3 sequence: CSARPGLAGGLNEQYF. In nucleotides, the sequence is TGCAGTGCTAGGCCGGGACTAGCGGGGGGGTTGAACGAGCAGTACTTC. The chain is assembled from TRBV20-1 and TRBJ2-7, and TRBD2 matches 16 of the central bases. V is cut back by 3 bases and J by 5 bases, with 7 bases in the junction unmatched. From the germline V gene (reference sequence), CDR1 is DFQATT and CDR2 is SNEGSKA. The CDR3 sequence holds 16 residues, the cysteine and phenylalanine included. Just the 48-base CDR3 DNA is kept, in frame starting at base 1.